This TCR beta chain was sequenced in a study of T-cell memory formation after mild COVID-19. Study summary: For the most part, TCR clusters were specific to one donor.

With respect to this clonotype: The target antigen is unknown.

Overall study results and limits: Contracting clones localized mainly to CM and EM when CD4+ and mainly to EMRA when CD8+.

It was 5'RACE with constant-segment primers that produced the TCR alpha and TCR beta cDNA libraries, which carried sample barcodes and UMIs. TCRdb re-analysed the 5' RACE reads in MiXCR, keeping a single row per CDR3 protein. This table holds under 450,000 distinct CDR3 sequences, 23% found once. This CDR3 is built from 13 residues. CDR1 KGHSH and CDR2 LQKENI come from the germline V gene. The V and J ends lost 10 bases and 6 bases, in that order; junction bases with no gene match: 10. The sequenced sample consisted of PBMCs or a T cell subset sorted from them (not recorded which). This sequence was found in an adult woman who had mild COVID-19 (a few samples of this study predate the infection). Cell type and time point are not known. The chain has TRBV18 and TRBJ2-7, with 9 positions matching TRBD1. The CDR3 sequence is CATEGQGGGEQYF. The DNA of the CDR3 is TGTGCCACCGAGGGACAGGGAGGTGGCGAGCAGTACTTC.